This TCR beta chain was sequenced during a study of cytomegalovirus exposure and HLA in healthy donors. Study information: The 100 to 150 validation repertoires and the approximately 670 first-cohort repertoires shared a platform, a later analysis reported.

Sequencing used immunoSEQ multiplex PCR; TCRdb keeps in-frame clones, though not all of them. The sample lists around 150,000 clones; 75% to 90% were seen once. This clone was detected once. What it binds is unknown. Findings and caveats of the study: In vitro assays verified that a few CMV-associated chains recognized CMV antigens specifically. The tendency of first-cohort TCR clusters to co-occur in the 130 or so validation repertoires was identified by a subsequent analysis.

The donors were in the approximately 110-subject validation cohort; that cohort was separate from the roughly 680-subject first cohort. Sequencing input: PBMCs. The source is a woman between 18 and 29 years old in good health and CMV-seronegative.

CDR3 DNA sequence: TGTGCCAGCACCCGGATTTCACTACCCGGCTACACCTTC. It specifies CASTRISLPGYTF. This chain joins TRBV5-8 and TRBJ1-2; D is unresolved. V lost 6 bases and J 8 bases, leaving 17 bases between the germline ends. CDR1 SGHTS and CDR2 YDEGEE come from the germline V gene. The CDR3 covers 13 residues.